The 12 T cell receptor beta chains below all came from one sample that was sequenced in a study of blood T cell repertoires in COVID-19. Profiled with immunoSEQ multiplex PCR; TCRdb holds only in-frame clones, not every one. The sample lists 160,000 or so clones, 65% to 85% seen once, with about 6% in the top ten. The sample taken for sequencing was PBMCs or T cells enriched from blood (not recorded which). The receptors originated from a woman aged 40 to 50 with acute COVID-19.

The V call is TRBV11-3, the J call TRBJ2-5; TRBD2 aligns across 11 bases. Per germline, CDR1 SGHNT and CDR2 YENEEA. V lost 5 bases, J lost 5 bases, and 10 bases stayed unmatched. This CDR3 spans 16 amino acids. CDR3 region: CASSPYSGRAFETQYF. The CDR3 DNA sequence: TGTGCCAGCAGCCCGTATAGCGGGAGGGCCTTTGAGACCCAGTACTTC.

The rearrangement joins TRBV30 to TRBJ1-3, with D unclear. V was pared by 7 bases and J by 3 bases, with 10 bases between. CDR1 GTSNPN and CDR2 SVGIG come from the germline V gene (reference sequence). The CDR3 covers 12 residues. The CDR3 bases are TGTGCCTCCTACTCCCTTGGAAACACCATATATTTT. Protein product: CASYSLGNTIYF.

This chain connects TRBV28 to TRBJ2-5; 8 bases fit TRBD1. V shed 6 bases and J 6 bases; nucleotides not matched to a gene: 9. CDR3 length equals 14 residues. Germline assignment: CDR1 MDHEN and CDR2 SYDVKM. CDR3 DNA: TGTGCCAGCAGATTCTCGGACAGGGAGAAGACCCAGTACTTC. It translates to CASRFSDREKTQYF.

V usage is TRBV7-8 and J usage is TRBJ1-2, with 7 bases aligning to TRBD1. V dropped 3 bases and J dropped 7; count of bases not matched to a gene: 14. CDR3 size: 16 residues. Germline lookup yields CDR1 SGHVS and CDR2 FQNEAQ. The DNA of the CDR3 is TGTGCCAGCAGCTTCTCCCGGGACAGTCTTATAGGTGGCTACACCTTC. Translating gives CASSFSRDSLIGGYTF.

The chain has TRBV19 and TRBJ2-2; a possible D gene is TRBD1 (5 bases). V gave up 6 bases and J gave up 6 bases, with 14 bases separating them. CDR1 is LNHDA and CDR2 is SQIVND in the germline V gene (reference sequence). This CDR3 has 14 residues. CDR3 DNA: TGTGCCAGTAGCCATCAGGGTTTCCCCGGGGAGCTGTTTTTT. Protein: CASSHQGFPGELFF.

The genes are TRBV5-1 and TRBJ2-7; possibly TRBD1 for D (6 bases). The germline V gene encodes CDR1 SGHRS and CDR2 YFSETQ. Trimming took off 2 bases at V and 4 bases at J, with 19 bases between the two ends. The CDR3 has 16 residues. The CDR3 DNA follows: TGCGCCAGCAGCTTTTCCGGGACAATTCCCGTGTACGAGCAGTACTTC. Encoded protein: CASSFSGTIPVYEQYF.

The J gene is TRBJ1-3, the V gene TRBV25-1; no definite D call. The germline CDR1 and CDR2 sequences are MGHDK and SYGVNS. Trimming stripped 7 bases from V and 4 bases from J, with 11 bases between. The CDR3 totals 13 residues. DNA for the CDR3: TGTGCCAGCATGTTCGGGATCGGAAACACCATATATTTT. It translates to CASMFGIGNTIYF.

This clone was picked up one time. The gene calls are TRBV6-6 and TRBJ1-2; D gene unclear. The CDR3 loop spans 15 amino acids. V lost 0 bases, J lost 7 bases, and 15 bases lay in between. The germline V gene has CDR1 MNHNY and CDR2 SVGAGI (reference sequence). CDR3: CASSYSPEVVRGYTF. CDR3 in DNA: TGTGCCAGCAGTTACTCGCCAGAGGTAGTGCGTGGCTACACCTTC.

The J gene is TRBJ1-3, the V gene TRBV29-1; TRBD1 agrees at 8 bases. Germline CDR1 reads SQVTM; CDR2 reads ANQGSEA. J was trimmed by 3 bases and V by 7 bases; bases with no gene match: 8. The CDR3 consists of 14 residues. The CDR3 is CSAGGQGGGNTIYF. As DNA, the CDR3 is TGCAGCGCTGGAGGACAGGGTGGTGGAAACACCATATATTTT.

This chain connects TRBV7-6 to TRBJ2-3; the D gene is possibly TRBD2 (7 bases). The ends were cut back, 0 bases at V and 6 bases at J, with 16 bases in the middle. CDR3 size: 16 residues. CDR1 and CDR2 (germline): SGHVS, FNYEAQ. CDR3 protein: CASSLAKGGLGDTQYF. CDR3 DNA: TGTGCCAGCAGCTTAGCGAAGGGGGGGTTAGGGGATACGCAGTATTTT.

V usage is TRBV5-6 and J usage is TRBJ1-2; D remains unclear. This CDR3 region has 16 residues. Germline assignment: CDR1 SGHDT and CDR2 YYEEEE. With 8 bases removed from V and 4 bases from J, the gap between germline ends came to 24 bases. CDR3 sequence (DNA): TGTGCCAGTCAACGACTGAGCGCCCTCCGAGGCTATGGCTACACCTTC. It yields the protein CASQRLSALRGYGYTF. The full variable domain, with the rest looked up from reference TRBV5-6 and TRBJ1-2, is DAGVTQSPTHLIKTRGQQVTLRCSPKSGHDTVSWYQQALGQGPQFIFQYYEEEERQRGNFPDRFSGHQFPNYSSELNVNALLLGDSALYLCASQRLSALRGYGYTFGSGTRLTVV.

The chain links TRBV6-5 to TRBJ1-1, with a possible D match to TRBD1 (5 bases). Per the germline V gene, CDR1 is MNHEY and CDR2 is SVGAGI. V shed 4 bases and J shed 1 base, with 13 bases lying between them. CDR3 length: 15 amino acids. The CDR3 loop is CASSWGGVTNTEAFF. In nucleotides, the CDR3 is TGTGCCAGCAGTTGGGGGGGGGTGACGAACACTGAAGCTTTCTTT.